This TCR beta chain was retrieved from a study of cytomegalovirus exposure and HLA in healthy donors. The donors were healthy bone marrow donors. A multiplex PCR was run with 60 Vbeta primers and 13 Jbeta primers. Authors' data handling: Around 11 million of about 88 million unique TCR beta chains were shared, per a later count. Profiled with immunoSEQ multiplex PCR; TCRdb holds only in-frame clones, not every one. That table gives V, J and clone size, and the DNA gave D and trimming. The sample shows some 130,000 clones, around 79% of them seen only once. The CDR3 runs to 14 residues. V was shortened by 3 bases and J by 0 bases, with 6 bases between the two germline ends.

The genes are TRBV5-7 and TRBJ1-4; unclear D gene. TRBV5-7 is designated an ORF whose function remains uncertain. Sample: PBMCs. The TCR originated in a woman between 40 and 55 years old in good health and CMV-seronegative. Here the CDR3 reads CASSWRATNEKLFF. Written as DNA, the CDR3 is TGTGCCAGCAGCTGGAGGGCAACTAATGAAAAACTGTTTTTT.